One and the same sample provided the 8 T cell receptor beta chains below, sequenced in a study of control samples from healthy donors and cancer patients. The protocol was immunoSEQ multiplex PCR, while the TCRdb copy is restricted to in-frame clones and leaves out a portion. The top ten clones hold around 5% of a sample with fewer than 200,000 clones, 70% to 90% of them seen once. Material: blood. These receptors originate from a woman between 25 and 40 years old in good health.

The CDR3 coding sequence is TGTGCCAGCAGTTTCCGGGACAGCCTCCTCCGACGGGGGGAGCAGTACTTC. Protein sequence: CASSFRDSLLRRGEQYF. The chain carries TRBV28 and TRBJ2-7; D may be TRBD1 (7 bases). V gave up 3 bases and J gave up 7 bases, with 25 bases separating them. Per the germline V gene, CDR1 is MDHEN and CDR2 is SYDVKM. The CDR3 length is 17 residues.

Comments on this clone: Germline and junction disagree at one end, which may indicate a read error. Other DNA sequences from this sample encode an identical CDR3 as well. The chain joins TRBV27 to TRBJ1-1; D call uncertain. CDR1 MNHEY and CDR2 SMNVEV come from the germline V gene (reference sequence). The CDR3 has 13 amino acids. CDR3 amino acids: CASSFLLNTEAFF. As DNA, the CDR3 is TGTGCCAGCAGTTTTCTCCTGAACACTGAAGCCTTCTTT.

The genes are TRBV5-1 and TRBJ2-5, with 7 bases that match TRBD1. The germline CDR1 and CDR2 sequences are SGHRS and YFSETQ. With 0 bases clipped from V and 4 bases from J, the junction kept 0 bases outside the gene matches. CDR3 length: 13 amino acids. CDR3 nucleotides: TGCGCCAGCAGCTTGGGACAGGGAGAGACCCAGTACTTC. It codes for CASSLGQGETQYF.

The V gene is TRBV5-4, the J gene TRBJ2-1; D is unresolved. CDR3 length: 13 residues. The V end lost 3 bases, the J end lost 7 bases, and 11 bases lay between the germline ends. Germline V gene sequence: CDR1 SGHNT, CDR2 YYREEE (reference sequence). Written as DNA, the CDR3 is TGTGCCAGCAGCTCGGGCGCTAAGAATGAGCAGTTCTTC. It translates to CASSSGAKNEQFF. Together with reference TRBV5-4 and TRBJ2-1, the CDR3 gives the full variable domain: ETGVTQSPTHLIKTRGQQVTLRCSSQSGHNTVSWYQQALGQGPQFIFQYYREEENGRGNFPPRFSGLQFPNYSSELNVNALELDDSALYLCASSSGAKNEQFFGPGTRLTVL.

This clone was seen a handful of times. This rearrangement joins TRBV7-2 to TRBJ1-1; maybe TRBD1 (6 bases). This CDR3 is 13 amino acids long. Germline V lookup: CDR1 SGHTA, CDR2 FQGNSA. V dropped 3 bases and J dropped 6 bases, with 11 bases sitting between them. CDR3 sequence reads: CASSLGGRAEAFF. CDR3 sequence (DNA): TGTGCCAGCAGCTTGGGGGGGCGGGCTGAAGCTTTCTTT.

Concerning this clone itself: The same CDR3 also results from other DNA sequences found in this sample. The CDR3 loop reads CASSLGSGANVLTF. CDR3 nucleotides: TGTGCCAGCAGCTTGGGTTCTGGGGCCAACGTCCTGACTTTC. The chain joins TRBV27 to TRBJ2-6; D unresolved. Trimming left V 6 bases short and J 1 base short, with 7 bases between. The CDR3 is 14 amino acids. Germline-derived CDR1 and CDR2 are MNHEY and SMNVEV (reference sequence). Using reference TRBV27 and TRBJ2-6 for the parts outside the CDR3, the full variable domain is EAQVTQNPRYLITVTGKKLTVTCSQNMNHEYMSWYRQDPGLGLRQIYYSMNVEVTDKGDVPEGYKVSRKEKRNFPLILESPSPNQTSLYFCASSLGSGANVLTFGAGSRLTVL.

The gene calls are TRBV5-1 and TRBJ2-2; the D is unclear. This CDR3 contains 13 residues. The germline V and J ends were trimmed by 3 bases and 6 bases, with 9 bases remaining between them. Germline CDR1 reads SGHRS; CDR2 reads YFSETQ. CDR3 nucleotides: TGCGCCAGCAGCTCAACAGTATCCGGGGAGCTGTTTTTT. Translated: CASSSTVSGELFF.

J is TRBJ2-5 and V is TRBV5-1; D is ambiguous. V lost 1 base and J 0 bases, leaving 7 bases between the germline ends. CDR1 and CDR2 from the germline V gene are SGHRS and YFSETQ. The CDR3 consists of 14 residues. The CDR3 region is CASSLPRDQETQYF. For the CDR3, the DNA is TGCGCCAGCAGCTTGCCTAGGGACCAAGAGACCCAGTACTTC.